The 28 T cell receptor beta chains presented below share a single source sample, sequenced in a study of T cells in Graves' hyperthyroidism and ophthalmopathy. Amplified regions were TCR beta CDR3 sequences from RNA transcripts. An initial round of RT-PCR targeting the TCR CDR3 relied on the HTBI primer set. MiXCR, run by TCRdb on the multiplex PCR reads, gives a single entry per CDR3 protein. The table lists about 400,000 distinct CDR3 sequences, around 13% of them singletons. The sequenced sample was blood. All receptors derive from a woman between 18 and 30 years old with Graves' hyperthyroidism.

This chain links TRBV19 with TRBJ1-1, with D perhaps matching TRBD1 (5 bases). CDR1 is LNHDA, CDR2 SQIVND, per germline (reference sequence). CDR3 length equals 13 residues. Trimming stripped 6 bases from V and 5 bases from J, with 13 bases between. This CDR3 reads CASSVSRGTEAFF. The DNA of the CDR3 is TGTGCCAGTAGCGTTAGTCGGGGGACTGAAGCTTTCTTT.

This clonotype was counted ten times or more. This chain connects TRBV30 to TRBJ1-5, with D possibly matching TRBD1 (6 bases). There are 14 residues in the CDR3. V was clipped by 1 base and J by 3 bases, with 10 bases between them. Germline lookup yields CDR1 GTSNPN and CDR2 SVGIG (reference sequence). The CDR3 sequence is CAWSGTVPNQPQHF. In DNA, the CDR3 is TGTGCCTGGAGTGGGACAGTGCCCAATCAGCCCCAGCATTTT.

This sequence joins TRBV20-1 and TRBJ1-6; 11 positions match TRBD1. The germline CDR1 and CDR2 sequences are DFQATT and SNEGSKA (reference sequence). The length of the CDR3 is 14 residues. J lost 10 bases, V lost 6 bases, and 8 bases had no gene match. The DNA for the CDR3 is TGCAGTGCCCTGGGGGACAGGGGGGACTCACCCCTCCACTTT. Translation: CSALGDRGDSPLHF.

There are many counts of this clonotype. J is TRBJ2-7 and V is TRBV2; D perhaps matches TRBD2 (5 bases). Germline CDR1 and CDR2: SNHLY and FYNNEI. This CDR3 contains 17 residues. The germline V and J ends were trimmed by 0 bases and 1 base, with 16 bases remaining between them. The CDR3 DNA reads as TGTGCCAGCAGTGAAGCTACCAGCGGACTTGTGTCCTACGAGCAGTACTTC. Protein: CASSEATSGLVSYEQYF.

In this sample, this clonotype turned up a few times. The V gene is TRBV14, the J gene TRBJ1-1, with D possibly TRBD1 on 6 matching bases. Between the trimmed V and J ends, which lost 4 bases and 5 bases, there was a span of 14 bases. Per germline, CDR1 SGHDN and CDR2 FVKESK. The CDR3 runs to 14 residues. CDR3 DNA: TGTGCCAGCAGCCCCGCGGGGGCTGGGACTGAAGCTTTCTTT. It yields the protein CASSPAGAGTEAFF.

This clonotype was seen ten or more times. The chain is built from TRBV9 and TRBJ1-1, with 10 bases matching TRBD1. Germline CDR1 is SGDLS and CDR2 is YYNGEE. CDR3 length: 16 amino acids. V lost 0 bases to trimming and J lost 3 bases; unmatched junction nucleotides: 5. CDR3 residues: CASSVVGQGTYTEAFF. The CDR3 DNA is TGTGCCAGCAGCGTAGTGGGACAGGGGACTTACACTGAAGCTTTCTTT.

Many counts were recorded for this clonotype. The gene calls are TRBV28 and TRBJ2-3, with TRBD1 identical over 8 bases. V dropped 3 bases and J dropped 4; count of bases not matched to a gene: 9. The CDR3 consists of 16 residues. Germline V gene data show CDR1 as MDHEN and CDR2 as SYDVKM. CDR3 bases: TGTGCCAGCAGTTTTTCGACCAGGGGGCTCCCAGATACGCAGTATTTT. It specifies CASSFSTRGLPDTQYF.

This clonotype was seen ten or more times. The gene calls are TRBV13 and TRBJ1-1; D is unclear. V shed 2 bases and J shed 3 bases, with 10 bases lying between them. Per the germline V gene, CDR1 is PRHDT and CDR2 is FYEKMQ (reference sequence). The CDR3 loop spans 14 amino acids. The CDR3 sequence: CASSLSGFDTEAFF. The CDR3 DNA reads TGTGCCAGCAGCTTATCGGGGTTCGACACTGAAGCTTTCTTT. Using reference TRBV13 and TRBJ1-1 for the parts outside the CDR3, the full variable domain is AAGVIQSPRHLIKEKRETATLKCYPIPRHDTVYWYQQGPGQDPQFLISFYEKMQSDKGSIPDRFSAQQFSDYHSELNMSSLELGDSALYFCASSLSGFDTEAFFGQGTRLTVV.

This clonotype was seen repeatedly, ten times or more. The V gene is TRBV4-2, the J gene TRBJ2-1; 11 positions match TRBD2. The CDR3 consists of 16 residues. Germline CDR1 is LGHNA and CDR2 is YNFKEQ. The junction had 4 bases not matched to a gene; V was cut back by 2 bases and J by 4 bases. The CDR3 region is CASSQSGTSGYNEQFF. The CDR3 bases are TGTGCCAGCAGCCAATCCGGGACTAGCGGATACAATGAGCAGTTCTTC.

The CDR3 DNA reads as TGTGCCAGCAGCTTAGCTCTTGGGGGGGCAGGTGAAAAACTGTTTTTT. Amino acids: CASSLALGGAGEKLFF. The rearrangement links TRBV7-9 to TRBJ1-4, with a possible D match to TRBD1 (6 bases). CDR3 length equals 16 residues. Germline CDR1 and CDR2: SEHNR and FQNEAQ (reference sequence). The ends were cut back, 0 bases at V and 7 bases at J, with 15 bases in the middle.

This clonotype occurred many times. The V gene is TRBV4-1, the J gene TRBJ1-2; D gene ambiguous. This CDR3 contains 15 residues. Germline loops: CDR1 MGHRA, CDR2 YSYEKL. V shed 4 bases and J shed 6 bases, with 18 bases lying between them. Here the CDR3 DNA reads TGCGCCAGCAGCCGCCCCTCCGAGGGCTTGGATGGCTACACCTTC. The encoded protein is CASSRPSEGLDGYTF.

This clonotype was observed at least ten times. V and J are TRBV28 and TRBJ2-7; 8 bases align to TRBD2. CDR3 length equals 14 residues. The V segment lost 2 bases and the J segment 7 bases; nucleotides outside the gene matches: 7. Germline loops: CDR1 MDHEN, CDR2 SYDVKM. As DNA, the CDR3 is TGTGCCAGCAGTTTACTTAGCGGGGCTTGGGAGCAGTACTTC. This encodes CASSLLSGAWEQYF.

To note about this clonotype: A single base separates this from a much larger clone, so it may be a read error. The conserved final phenylalanine or tryptophan is absent from the CDR3, which likely points to a read error. The rearrangement uses TRBV6-1 and TRBJ2-5; D remains unclear. V was cut by 8 bases and J by 3 bases, with 19 bases left in between. The CDR3 spans 15 residues. Germline CDR1 MNHNS, CDR2 SASEGT. This CDR3 is CASYVFRVGKETQYL. In DNA form, the CDR3 reads TGTGCCAGCTACGTCTTCCGTGTAGGGAAAGAGACCCAGTACCTC.

This clonotype was detected a few times. The chain links TRBV4-2 to TRBJ2-1; 9 bases are a match to TRBD2. The J segment lost 3 bases and the V segment lost 4 bases, leaving 7 bases of the junction unmatched. Germline V gene sequence: CDR1 LGHNA, CDR2 YNFKEQ. The CDR3 is made up of 16 amino acids. In DNA form, the CDR3 reads TGTGCCAGCAGCCTTGATTCGACTAGCGGCTACAATGAGCAGTTCTTC. Translating it yields CASSLDSTSGYNEQFF.

The chain couples TRBV5-5 to TRBJ2-5; 9 bases are a match to TRBD1. Germline-derived CDR1 and CDR2 are SGHKS and YYEKEE (reference sequence). V shed 3 bases, J shed 1 base, and the junction held 7 bases outside the gene matches. This CDR3 is 16 amino acids long. The CDR3 reads CASSSIPGQGQETQYF. The DNA for the CDR3 is TGTGCCAGCAGCTCTATTCCGGGACAGGGCCAAGAGACCCAGTACTTC. The whole variable domain, filled in from reference TRBV5-5 and TRBJ2-5, reads DAGVTQSPTHLIKTRGQQVTLRCSPISGHKSVSWYQQVLGQGPQFIFQYYEKEERGRGNFPDRFSARQFPNYSSELNVNALLLGDSALYLCASSSIPGQGQETQYFGPGTRLLVL.

The chain has TRBV4-1 and TRBJ2-1, with D unclear. V was pared by 3 bases and J by 7 bases, with 13 bases between. The CDR3 loop spans 14 amino acids. Per the germline V gene, CDR1 is MGHRA and CDR2 is YSYEKL. In DNA, the CDR3 is TGCGCCAGCAGCCAGATCGGCCCAGAGAATGAGCAGTTCTTC. Its protein product is CASSQIGPENEQFF.

The gene calls are TRBV10-3 and TRBJ2-5, with a possible D match to TRBD2 (6 bases). The V end was cut by 2 bases, the J end by 4 bases, with 11 bases between. The germline CDR1 and CDR2 sequences are ENHRY and SYGVKD. The length of the CDR3 is 14 residues. CDR3 sequence (DNA): TGTGCCATCAGTGAGACGGGGGTCGTAGAGACCCAGTACTTC. Its protein product is CAISETGVVETQYF.

This clonotype was observed many times. The rearrangement uses TRBV10-3 and TRBJ1-1; 9 bases are a match to TRBD1. After removal of 6 bases from V and 4 bases from J, the junction contained 9 bases not matched to a gene. The CDR3 totals 15 residues. In germline, CDR1 is ENHRY, CDR2 SYGVKD. CDR3 protein: CAIRTDRGEGTEAFF. CDR3 sequence (DNA): TGTGCCATCAGAACGGACAGGGGAGAAGGCACTGAAGCTTTCTTT.

There are a few counts of this clonotype. V is TRBV18 and J is TRBJ2-1; a weak D match, TRBD2 (6 bases). V lost 4 bases, J lost 6 bases, and 16 bases lay in between. Germline loops: CDR1 KGHSH, CDR2 LQKENI. The CDR3 spans 15 residues. The CDR3, as DNA: TGTGCCAGCTCACGGCCGGGACTGGACACCAATGAGCAGTTCTTC. As protein: CASSRPGLDTNEQFF.

This clonotype appeared many times. The chain carries TRBV28 and TRBJ2-3, with 7 bases that match TRBD2. This CDR3 comprises 19 residues. The V gene end was trimmed by 2 bases and the J gene end by 0 bases; junction bases not matched to a gene: 14. In germline, CDR1 is MDHEN, CDR2 SYDVKM. This chain's CDR3 is CASSLLGRWGEGSTDTQYF. CDR3 sequence (DNA): TGTGCCAGCAGTTTACTCGGCCGGTGGGGGGAGGGCAGCACAGATACGCAGTATTTT.

This clonotype was detected only a few times. The V call is TRBV5-6, the J call TRBJ1-2; D remains ambiguous. The CDR3 has 14 residues. V lost 1 base and J lost 2, with 9 bases in between. The germline V gene has CDR1 SGHDT and CDR2 YYEEEE. The CDR3 here is CASSLRVSNYGYTF. CDR3 DNA: TGTGCCAGCAGCTTGCGGGTCTCCAACTATGGCTACACCTTC.

There are many counts of this clonotype. The J gene is TRBJ2-1, the V gene TRBV12-3 or TRBV12-4; D unresolved. The ends were cut back, 4 bases at V and 0 bases at J, with 7 bases in the middle. The CDR3 is 14 amino acids. CDR3 sequence reads: CASSSRISYNEQFF. CDR3 DNA sequence: TGTGCCAGCAGTTCCCGGATCTCCTACAATGAGCAGTTCTTC.

This clonotype was counted between two and nine times. The V gene is TRBV20-1, the J gene TRBJ1-5, with D hard to call. Germline V CDR1 and CDR2: DFQATT, SNEGSKA (reference sequence). The CDR3 loop spans 13 amino acids. With 3 bases removed from V and 2 bases from J, the gap between germline ends came to 8 bases. The CDR3 loop reads CSASDGRNQPQHF. The CDR3 DNA reads as TGCAGTGCTAGTGACGGGCGCAATCAGCCCCAGCATTTT.

This clonotype was recorded at least ten times. The chain links TRBV28 to TRBJ2-1; D is unresolved. Germline V gives CDR1 MDHEN, CDR2 SYDVKM. This CDR3 spans 15 amino acids. Trimming pared 3 bases from V and 1 base from J, leaving 10 bases between. The CDR3 reads CASSLKPRSYNEQFF. Here the CDR3 DNA reads TGTGCCAGCAGTTTGAAGCCGAGATCCTACAATGAGCAGTTCTTC.

This clonotype was detected many times. The chain uses TRBV7-8 and TRBJ2-4, with D possibly TRBD1 on 6 matching bases. The CDR3 contains 13 residues. Germline CDR1 SGHVS, CDR2 FQNEAQ. The V end was cut by 4 bases, the J end by 9 bases, with 13 bases between. The CDR3 DNA is TGTGCCAGCAGCTCCCAGGGGTTGGGCATTCAGTACTTC. This codes for CASSSQGLGIQYF. The full variable domain, its missing parts supplied by reference TRBV7-8 and TRBJ2-4, is GAGVSQSPRYKVAKRGQDVALRCDPISGHVSLFWYQQALGQGPEFLTYFQNEAQLDKSGLPSDRFFAERPEGSVSTLKIQRTQQEDSAVYLCASSSQGLGIQYFGAGTRLSVL.

This chain uses TRBV2 with TRBJ1-1, with no clear D. This CDR3 has 17 residues. Per germline, CDR1 SNHLY and CDR2 FYNNEI. The V end lost 5 bases, the J end lost 11 bases, and 30 bases lay between the germline ends. CDR3 protein: CASSPLPVRVGFSDAFF. The CDR3 DNA follows: TGTGCCAGCAGTCCCCTGCCGGTCCGGGTGGGTTTCTCCGACGCTTTCTTT.

This clonotype occurred a few times. The genes are TRBV27 and TRBJ2-1, with D tentatively TRBD1 or TRBD2 (6 bases each). The CDR3 totals 17 residues. Germline V gene data show CDR1 as MNHEY and CDR2 as SMNVEV (reference sequence). V was shortened by 7 bases and J by 4 bases, with 23 bases between the two germline ends. The chain's CDR3 is CASKTFRRGTQYNEQFF. CDR3 nucleotide sequence: TGTGCCAGCAAGACATTTCGAAGGGGGACTCAATACAATGAGCAGTTCTTC.

This chain links TRBV3-1 with TRBJ2-1; D gene unclear. The length of the CDR3 is 11 residues. Trimming removed 2 bases from V and 8 bases from J, with 4 bases in between. Germline CDR1 is LGHDT and CDR2 is YNNKEL (reference sequence). The CDR3 here is CASSQLDEQFF. The CDR3 nucleotides read TGTGCCAGCAGCCAATTGGATGAGCAGTTCTTC.